Shown below are 8 T cell receptor beta chains from a single sample sequenced in a study of CD8+ T cells in alopecia areata. Reverse transcribed after extraction, RNA yielded cDNA as the sequencing template. Method: immunoSEQ multiplex PCR; TCRdb's copy keeps in-frame clones and lacks some. Of 150,000 to 200,000 clones in the sample, around 60% were seen once. Source: CD4+ T cells sorted from blood, taken at week 0. Receptors originate from a human donor with alopecia areata.

This clone was detected only a few times. The chain links TRBV29-1 to TRBJ2-7, with D perhaps matching TRBD1 (5 bases). This CDR3 is 11 amino acids long. Between the trimmed V and J ends, which lost 4 bases and 3 bases, there was a span of 7 bases. Per the germline V gene, CDR1 is SQVTM and CDR2 is ANQGSEA. In nucleotides, the CDR3 is TGCAGCGTTGTGGGGCACTACGAGCAGTACTTC. Translating it yields CSVVGHYEQYF.

The V gene is TRBV30, the J gene TRBJ2-3; 7 bases line up with TRBD2. Germline lookup yields CDR1 GTSNPN and CDR2 SVGIG (reference sequence). V gave up 0 bases and J gave up 1 base; unmatched junction bases: 4. CDR3 length: 15 amino acids. The CDR3 loop is CAWSVAAGGTDTQYF. For the CDR3, the DNA is TGTGCCTGGAGTGTAGCTGCGGGAGGCACAGATACGCAGTATTTT.

V is TRBV6-5 and J is TRBJ1-2; 7 bases fit TRBD1. Germline CDR1 is MNHEY and CDR2 is SVGAGI. Unmatched junction bases numbered 9, after V lost 5 bases and J lost 3 bases. The length of the CDR3 is 15 residues. CDR3 loop: CASSPNDRAHYGYTF. The CDR3 DNA is TGTGCCAGCAGTCCGAACGACAGGGCTCACTATGGCTACACCTTC.

V usage is TRBV5-1 and J usage is TRBJ2-3; D unresolved. The CDR3 is made up of 14 amino acids. The V end lost 4 bases, the J end lost 0 bases, and 9 bases lay between the germline ends. Germline V CDR1 and CDR2: SGHRS, YFSETQ. The CDR3 DNA reads TGCGCCAGCAGCCACGACGTCAGCACAGATACGCAGTATTTT. Its translation is CASSHDVSTDTQYF. Looking up the rest from reference TRBV5-1 and TRBJ2-3 gives the full variable domain: KAGVTQTPRYLIKTRGQQVTLSCSPISGHRSVSWYQQTPGQGLQFLFEYFSETQRNKGNFPGRFSGRQFSNSRSEMNVSTLELGDSALYLCASSHDVSTDTQYFGPGTRLTVL.

The CDR3 bases are TGTGCCAGCAGTCAAACCCAACGTGAAAAACTGTTTTTT. Translating it yields CASSQTQREKLFF. The chain carries TRBV6-1 and TRBJ1-4; D not certain. This CDR3 region has 13 residues. Trimming cost V 5 bases and J 7 bases, with 11 bases left between them. Germline V gives CDR1 MNHNS, CDR2 SASEGT.

This clone has just a few counts. The CDR3 nucleotides are TGCGCCAGCAGCCAAGATGCTGGGGACTATGGCTACACCTTC. Its protein is CASSQDAGDYGYTF. The chain joins TRBV4-1 to TRBJ1-2; no definite D call. In germline, CDR1 is MGHRA, CDR2 YSYEKL. Trimming took off 0 bases at V and 3 bases at J, with 8 bases between the two ends. The CDR3 spans 14 residues.

This sequence joins TRBV7-9 and TRBJ2-5, with no clear D. Trimming stripped 5 bases from V and 4 bases from J, with 14 bases between. CDR1 is SEHNR, CDR2 FQNEAQ, per germline (reference sequence). This CDR3 has 14 amino acids. CDR3 in amino acids: CASSPHRSSETQYF. The DNA of the CDR3 is TGTGCCAGCAGCCCGCATAGGTCCTCAGAGACCCAGTACTTC.

The chain joins TRBV19 to TRBJ1-6; 7 positions match TRBD1. Germline CDR1 LNHDA, CDR2 SQIVND (reference sequence). The V segment lost 4 bases and the J segment 7 bases; nucleotides outside the gene matches: 4. CDR3 size: 14 residues. The CDR3, as DNA: TGTGCCAGTAGTACCGGACAGGAGAATTCACCCCTCCACTTT. Its translation: CASSTGQENSPLHF. The full variable domain, completed using reference TRBV19 and TRBJ1-6, is DGGITQSPKYLFRKEGQNVTLSCEQNLNHDAMYWYRQDPGQGLRLIYYSQIVNDFQKGDIAEGYSVSREKKESFPLTVTSAQKNPTAFYLCASSTGQENSPLHFGNGTRLTVT.